The subject of this entry is one T cell receptor beta chain. The participants were between roughly 18 and 100 years old and came from under 25 US areas. Symptom resolution, clearance, or two negative PCRs marked the recovered donors of Cohort 3. The sample comes from a study of blood T cell repertoires in COVID-19. In the study overall: The cDNA or gDNA used as material had been derived from T cells, B-cell-depleted T cells, or PBMCs.

In the authors' methods: By means of reference gene primer amplification, nucleated cell counts were estimated. The table came from immunoSEQ multiplex PCR; TCRdb's copy has only in-frame clones and leaves some out. The V and J calls and clone size are taken from that table; D and trimming were inferred from the DNA. Of 450,000 to 500,000 clones detected, around 90% appear once; the ten largest clones hold under 0.85%. The junction had 7 bases not matched to a gene; V was cut back by 4 bases and J by 1 base. The CDR3 totals 15 residues. Germline CDR1 is SGHRS and CDR2 is YFSETQ. This chain uses TRBV5-1 with TRBJ1-1, with 7 nucleotides matching TRBD1. The receptor was derived from a woman under 30 who had recovered from COVID-19. Sequencing was performed on PBMCs or T cells enriched from blood (not recorded which). The CDR3 loop is CASSPGTGANTEAFF. As DNA, the CDR3 is TGCGCCAGCAGCCCGGGAACAGGGGCGAACACTGAAGCTTTCTTT.